This T cell receptor (beta chain) was obtained from a study of T cell repertoires in cytomegalovirus infection. Overall study results and limits: Dominating the ex vivo response were HLA-C-restricted CMV-specific TCR beta clonotypes.

This clonotype was recorded at least ten times. What it binds is not known. V was cut by 4 bases and J by 1 base, with 12 bases left in between. Germline CDR1 SGHTA, CDR2 FQGNSA. The CDR3 length is 15 residues. Each CDR3 protein gets one entry after TCRdb re-called the reads with MiXCR. The table lists a few hundred thousand distinct CDR3 sequences, 9.1% of them singletons. Sequencing input: PBMCs. This sequence originates from a human donor in good health (CMV status not recorded). Some clones in this sample may be carry-over from other donors' samples. This chain joins TRBV7-2 and TRBJ2-3, with D unclear. The DNA of the CDR3 is TGTGCCAGCAGCTCCTCCCTAACCCGCACAGATACGCAGTATTTT. It codes for CASSSSLTRTDTQYF.